The source of this TCR beta chain is a study of blood T cells in healthy people across ages. V lost 8 bases, J lost 4 bases, and 16 bases lay in between. The CDR3 spans 13 residues. Germline V gives CDR1 SQVTM, CDR2 ANQGSEA. PCR was performed a second time for roughly 7 to 12 cycles using a sample-barcoded 5' primer and a J-beta primer mix. TCRdb analysed the 5' RACE reads with MiXCR anew, one entry per CDR3 protein. The sample lists 800,000 to 950,000 distinct CDR3 sequences, roughly 52% occurring once. The rearrangement joins TRBV29-1 to TRBJ2-3; the D gene could be TRBD1 or TRBD2 (5 bases each). The source of this sequence is a young man in good health. Material for sequencing was blood. The CDR3: CSKGTPGSDTQYF. DNA for the CDR3: TGCAGCAAAGGGACCCCAGGATCAGATACGCAGTATTTT.